Shown below are 6 T cell receptor beta chains from a single sample sequenced in a study of vaccination and CD4 T cells after COVID-19. Treatment in this sample: roughly 10-day PBMC culture with coronavirus spike peptide pools or control peptides (ViraFEST assay). Their antigens remain unidentified. Cultured CD4+ T-cell DNA underwent Oncomine TCR Beta short-read sequencing. TCRdb re-analysed the PCR reads in MiXCR, keeping a single row per CDR3 protein. The table records about 3,600 distinct CDR3 sequences, about 40% of them present only once. Material: CD4+ T cells from blood, cultured in vitro. Receptors originate from a human donor who had recovered from COVID-19.

By its share, this clonotype is medium-sized. The V call is TRBV7-2, the J call TRBJ2-2, with a weak D call TRBD2 (5 bases). The V gene lost 5 bases and the J gene lost 2 bases, with 21 bases spanning the gap. The CDR3 length is 18 residues. In germline, CDR1 is SGHTA, CDR2 FQGNSA. CDR3 sequence reads: CASSQEGLRLINTGELFF. The CDR3 bases are TGTGCCAGCAGCCAAGAAGGACTCAGATTAATAAACACCGGGGAGCTGTTTTTT.

For the CDR3, the DNA is TGTGCCAGCAGTTTAGGCCCTGGGTACACTGAAGCTTTCTTT. It codes for CASSLGPGYTEAFF. The chain is built from TRBV12-3 or TRBV12-4 and TRBJ1-1; D remains unclear. The CDR3 loop spans 14 amino acids. V dropped 1 base and J dropped 3 bases, with 9 bases sitting between them.

The chain carries TRBV28 and TRBJ1-2; D gene uncertain. The CDR3 consists of 12 residues. V lost 4 bases, J lost 2 bases, and 5 bases lay in between. CDR1 is MDHEN and CDR2 is SYDVKM in the germline V gene. The CDR3 here is CASSSRNYGYTF. Here the CDR3 DNA reads TGTGCCAGCAGTTCCAGAAACTATGGCTACACCTTC.

This clonotype has a handful of counts. V is TRBV7-2 and J is TRBJ2-3; D is uncertain. This CDR3 has 14 amino acids. Per the germline V gene, CDR1 is SGHTA and CDR2 is FQGNSA. The V and J ends lost 7 bases and 6 bases respectively, with 17 bases between them. Here the CDR3 reads CASNQWAMADTQYF. CDR3 nucleotides: TGTGCCAGCAACCAATGGGCTATGGCGGATACGCAGTATTTT.

The chain couples TRBV5-8 to TRBJ2-5, with 8 bases that match TRBD1. There are 14 residues in the CDR3. Looked up from germline, CDR1 is SGHTS and CDR2 is YDEGEE. With V trimmed by 0 bases and J by 7 bases, 5 bases remained unmatched. CDR3 nucleotide sequence: TGTGCCAGCAGCTTGGTGACAGGGGCCCGGACCCAGTACTTC. Its protein is CASSLVTGARTQYF.

The gene calls are TRBV24-1 and TRBJ2-3; 7 bases fit TRBD1. Germline values: CDR1 KGHDR, CDR2 SFDVKD. The V and J ends lost 3 bases and 2 bases, in that order; junction bases with no gene match: 4. The CDR3 has 15 amino acids. CDR3 sequence (DNA): TGTGCCACCAGTGATACAGGGGAATACACAGATACGCAGTATTTT. Protein: CATSDTGEYTDTQYF.